The entry below describes one TCR beta chain. What it binds is not known. Germline V gene lookup returns CDR1 SGHRS and CDR2 YFSETQ. V lost 3 bases, J lost 4 bases, and 10 bases stayed unmatched. There are 16 residues in the CDR3. Here immunoSEQ multiplex PCR was the method, and the copy in TCRdb shows in-frame clones only, minus some. The top ten clones hold 4% to 4.5% of a sample with about 120,000 clones, 75% to 95% of them seen once. The data belong to a study of T cell responses to AZD1222 COVID-19 vaccine. Study results and limitations: Spike-specific TCR breadth and depth grew following two AZD1222 doses.

The gene calls are TRBV5-1 and TRBJ2-5; 9 bases line up with TRBD2. The sequence derives from an adult who received the MenACWY meningococcal vaccine as a control. The source material was peripheral blood, sampled 28 days after the second dose of the MenACWY control vaccine. The CDR3 loop reads CASSSGGGRASETQYF. In DNA form, the CDR3 reads TGCGCCAGCAGCTCTGGAGGCGGGAGGGCTTCAGAGACCCAGTACTTC. The whole variable domain, remainder taken from reference TRBV5-1 and TRBJ2-5, is KAGVTQTPRYLIKTRGQQVTLSCSPISGHRSVSWYQQTPGQGLQFLFEYFSETQRNKGNFPGRFSGRQFSNSRSEMNVSTLELGDSALYLCASSSGGGRASETQYFGPGTRLLVL.